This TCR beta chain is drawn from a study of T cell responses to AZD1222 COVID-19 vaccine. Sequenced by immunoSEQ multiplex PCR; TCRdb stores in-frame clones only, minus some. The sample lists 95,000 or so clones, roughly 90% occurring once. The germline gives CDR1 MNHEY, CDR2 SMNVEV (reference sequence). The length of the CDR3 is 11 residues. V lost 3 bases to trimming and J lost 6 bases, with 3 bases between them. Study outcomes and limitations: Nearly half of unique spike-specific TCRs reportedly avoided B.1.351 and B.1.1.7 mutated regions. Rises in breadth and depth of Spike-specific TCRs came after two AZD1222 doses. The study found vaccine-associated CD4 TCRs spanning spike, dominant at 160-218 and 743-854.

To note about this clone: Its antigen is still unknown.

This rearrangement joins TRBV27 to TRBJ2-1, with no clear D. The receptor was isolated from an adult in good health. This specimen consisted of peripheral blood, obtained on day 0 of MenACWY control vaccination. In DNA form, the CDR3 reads TGTGCCAGCAGTTTCGGCAATGAGCAGTTCTTC. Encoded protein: CASSFGNEQFF.